A selection of T cell receptor beta chains follows, all from one sample in a study of T cell responses to AZD1222 COVID-19 vaccine. Profiling relied on immunoSEQ multiplex PCR, and the TCRdb table lists in-frame clones only, not all of them. The profile shows around 130,000 clones, about 86% of them singletons. The sequencing here drew on peripheral blood, taken on day 0 of AZD1222 vaccination. The receptors were sampled from an adult in good health. CDR3s include the opening cysteine and the closing phenylalanine or tryptophan. A D gene is named only where the DNA matches it firmly.

j_call v_call d_call cdr3_aa
TRBJ2-7 TRBV21-1 NA CASTGPGLPYEQYF
TRBJ2-5 TRBV11-1 NA CASSPAGNQETQYF
TRBJ1-6 TRBV12-3/TRBV12-4 NA CASRGNNSPLHF
TRBJ1-1 TRBV7-9 NA CASRDHYETRAFF
TRBJ1-2 TRBV2 NA CASSAQGPYGYTF
TRBJ2-7 TRBV6-5 NA CASSYSIARSSYEQYF
TRBJ1-6 TRBV6-6 NA CAIRGSLGNSPLHF
TRBJ1-1 TRBV19 NA CASSANRDTEAFF
TRBJ2-5 TRBV29-1 NA CSVGGVRDETQYF
TRBJ1-2 TRBV10-3 NA CAISESREAEGYTF
TRBJ1-1 TRBV7-8 TRBD1 CASSRGTGGGTEAFF
TRBJ1-3 TRBV28 TRBD1 CASSWDRGSGNTIYF
TRBJ1-4 TRBV2 NA CAGGIINEKLFF
TRBJ1-1 TRBV27 NA CASGRENTEAFF
TRBJ1-5 TRBV3-1/TRBV3-2 NA CASSQGSYDQPQHF